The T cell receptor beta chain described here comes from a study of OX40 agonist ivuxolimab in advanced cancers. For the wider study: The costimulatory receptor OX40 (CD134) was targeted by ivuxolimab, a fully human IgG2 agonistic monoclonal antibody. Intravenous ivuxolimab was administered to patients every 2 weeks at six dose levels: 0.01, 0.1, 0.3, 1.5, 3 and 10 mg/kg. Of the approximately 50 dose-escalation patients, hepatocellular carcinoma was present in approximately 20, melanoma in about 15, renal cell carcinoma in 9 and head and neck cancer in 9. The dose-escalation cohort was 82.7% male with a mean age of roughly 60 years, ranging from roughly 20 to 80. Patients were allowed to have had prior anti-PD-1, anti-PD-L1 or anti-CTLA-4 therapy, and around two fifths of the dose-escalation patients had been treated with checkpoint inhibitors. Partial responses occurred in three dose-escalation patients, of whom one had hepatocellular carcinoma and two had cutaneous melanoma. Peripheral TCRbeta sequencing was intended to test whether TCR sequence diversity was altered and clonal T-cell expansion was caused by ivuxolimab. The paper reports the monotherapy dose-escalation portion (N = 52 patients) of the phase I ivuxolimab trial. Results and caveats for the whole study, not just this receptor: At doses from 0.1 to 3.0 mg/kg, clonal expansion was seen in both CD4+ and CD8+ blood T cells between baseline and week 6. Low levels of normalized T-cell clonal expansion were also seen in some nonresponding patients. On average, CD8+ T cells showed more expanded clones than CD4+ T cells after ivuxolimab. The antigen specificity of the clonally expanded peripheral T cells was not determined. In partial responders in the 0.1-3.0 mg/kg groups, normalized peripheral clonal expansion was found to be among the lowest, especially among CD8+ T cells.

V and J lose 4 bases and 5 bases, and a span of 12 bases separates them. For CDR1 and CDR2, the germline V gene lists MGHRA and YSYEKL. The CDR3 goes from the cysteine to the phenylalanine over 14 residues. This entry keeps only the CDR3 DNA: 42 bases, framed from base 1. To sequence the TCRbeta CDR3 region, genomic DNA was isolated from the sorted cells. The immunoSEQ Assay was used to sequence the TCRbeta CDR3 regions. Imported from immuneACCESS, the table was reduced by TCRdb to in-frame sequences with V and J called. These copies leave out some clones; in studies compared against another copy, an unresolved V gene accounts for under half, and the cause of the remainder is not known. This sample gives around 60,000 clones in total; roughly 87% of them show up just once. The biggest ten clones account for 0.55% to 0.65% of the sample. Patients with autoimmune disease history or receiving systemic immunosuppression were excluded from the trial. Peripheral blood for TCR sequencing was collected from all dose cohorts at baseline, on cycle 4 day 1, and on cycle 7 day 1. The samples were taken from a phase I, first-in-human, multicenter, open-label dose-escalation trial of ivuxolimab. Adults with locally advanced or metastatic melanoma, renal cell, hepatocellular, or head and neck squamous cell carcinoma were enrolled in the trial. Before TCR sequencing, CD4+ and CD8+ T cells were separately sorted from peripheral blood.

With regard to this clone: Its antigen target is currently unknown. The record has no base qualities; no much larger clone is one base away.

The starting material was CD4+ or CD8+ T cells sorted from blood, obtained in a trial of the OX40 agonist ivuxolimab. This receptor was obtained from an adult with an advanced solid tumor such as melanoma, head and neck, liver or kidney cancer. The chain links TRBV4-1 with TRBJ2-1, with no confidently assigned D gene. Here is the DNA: TGCGCCAGCAGCCGAGATGGGCGAAACAATGAGCAGTTCTTC. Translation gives CASSRDGRNNEQFF.